The 24 T cell receptor beta chains below all came from one sample that was sequenced in a study of cytomegalovirus exposure and HLA in healthy donors. Primers: 60 Vbeta forward and 13 Jbeta reverse. The data were produced by immunoSEQ multiplex PCR, yet TCRdb's version contains in-frame clones alone and is incomplete. In the table there are 150,000 or so clones, roughly 70% of which are singletons. Sequencing was done on a sample of PBMCs. The receptors were sampled from a young man in good health and CMV-seropositive.

On this clone itself: A junction boundary mismatches the germline segment, possibly from a read error. The chain uses TRBV7-9 and TRBJ1-2, with unresolved D. In germline, CDR1 is SEHNR, CDR2 FQNEAQ (reference sequence). This CDR3 is built from 16 residues. The CDR3 sequence is CASSVAGSASGYGYTF. The CDR3, as DNA: TGTGCCAGCAGCGTAGCGGGCAGCGCTAGCGGCTATGGCTACACCTTC.

V and J are TRBV7-9 and TRBJ1-5; perhaps TRBD1 as D (6 bases). The V end lost 8 bases, the J end lost 1 base, and 12 bases lay between the germline ends. Germline assignment: CDR1 SEHNR and CDR2 FQNEAQ (reference sequence). The CDR3 runs to 14 residues. The CDR3 here is CASSAGDSNQPQHF. For the CDR3, the DNA is TGTGCCAGCTCGGCAGGGGACAGCAATCAGCCCCAGCATTTT.

This clone was counted once. This chain links TRBV9 with TRBJ2-3, with 7 bases fitting TRBD1. Germline CDR1 reads SGDLS; CDR2 reads YYNGEE. CDR3 length equals 16 residues. V lost 3 bases to trimming and J lost 4 bases; unmatched junction nucleotides: 11. The DNA for the CDR3 is TGTGCCAGCAGCGAGAGCACAGGGGAGATGGCAGATACGCAGTATTTT. Its translation: CASSESTGEMADTQYF. Full variable domain (rest looked up from reference TRBV9 and TRBJ2-3): DSGVTQTPKHLITATGQRVTLRCSPRSGDLSVYWYQQSLDQGLQFLIQYYNGEERAKGNILERFSAQQFPDLHSELNLSSLELGDSALYFCASSESTGEMADTQYFGPGTRLTVL.

This chain connects TRBV6-5 to TRBJ2-3; 8 nucleotides match TRBD1. V lost 8 bases, J lost 4 bases, and 8 bases stayed unmatched. This CDR3 contains 14 residues. Germline CDR1 reads MNHEY; CDR2 reads SVGAGI. CDR3: CASRKSGGPDTQYF. In DNA form, the CDR3 reads TGTGCCAGCCGAAAGTCAGGGGGCCCAGATACGCAGTATTTT.

The chain carries TRBV11-1 and TRBJ1-2, with D perhaps matching TRBD1 (5 bases). With 1 base removed from V and 8 bases from J, the gap between germline ends came to 14 bases. The CDR3 contains 14 residues. Germline CDR1 SGHAT, CDR2 FQDESV (reference sequence). CDR3 amino acids: CASSLDRNYPGYTF. The CDR3 DNA follows: TGTGCCAGCAGCTTAGACAGGAATTATCCGGGCTACACCTTC.

This clone was seen a single time. CDR3 sequence: CASTPGWREGNEQFF. CDR3 coding DNA: TGTGCCAGTACCCCAGGGTGGCGGGAGGGGAATGAGCAGTTCTTC. This sequence joins TRBV19 and TRBJ2-1, with 9 nucleotides matching TRBD2. Unmatched junction bases numbered 11, after V lost 7 bases and J lost 7 bases. Germline lookup yields CDR1 LNHDA and CDR2 SQIVND (reference sequence). This CDR3 region has 15 residues.

This rearrangement joins TRBV6-1 to TRBJ1-2; the D is unclear. The V gene lost 1 base and the J gene lost 5 bases, with 8 bases spanning the gap. Germline assignment: CDR1 MNHNS and CDR2 SASEGT. The CDR3 is made up of 13 amino acids. CDR3 DNA sequence: TGTGCCAGCAGTGAAGTTGACGGGTATGGCTACACCTTC. Residues: CASSEVDGYGYTF.

CDR3 sequence: CASTPGQSYSPLHF. The CDR3 DNA reads as TGTGCCAGCACCCCGGGACAATCATACTCACCCCTCCACTTT. The V and J genes are TRBV2 and TRBJ1-6; D may be TRBD1 (6 bases). V was trimmed by 7 bases and J by 10 bases, leaving 17 bases between them. CDR3 size: 14 residues. The germline V gene encodes CDR1 SNHLY and CDR2 FYNNEI.

This sequence joins TRBV29-1 and TRBJ2-3, with a weak D call TRBD2 (6 bases). V lost 4 bases and J lost 2, with 10 bases in between. Germline values: CDR1 SQVTM, CDR2 ANQGSEA. The CDR3 sequence is 13 residues long. The CDR3 region is CSVVGGVTDTQYF. CDR3 nucleotides: TGCAGCGTTGTGGGGGGAGTCACAGATACGCAGTATTTT.

The chain links TRBV5-1 to TRBJ1-4; 7 bases are shared with TRBD1. The CDR3 sequence is 13 residues long. In germline, CDR1 is SGHRS, CDR2 YFSETQ. V lost 4 bases and J lost 8; bases outside the gene matches: 5. The DNA for the CDR3 is TGCGCCAGCAGCCCTCGACAGGGCGAAAAACTGTTTTTT. It encodes CASSPRQGEKLFF.

This chain connects TRBV7-3 to TRBJ2-1; 11 bases align to TRBD2. Germline lookup yields CDR1 SGHTA and CDR2 FQGTGA. The V and J ends lost 7 bases and 6 bases, in that order; junction bases with no gene match: 11. This CDR3 region has 16 residues. CDR3 DNA sequence: TGTGCCAGCACCCTGACCGGGACTAGCGGTATCAATGAGCAGTTCTTC. Translating gives CASTLTGTSGINEQFF.

The chain joins TRBV5-1 to TRBJ2-6; no clear D. V lost 2 bases, J lost 0 bases, and 6 bases lay in between. CDR1 and CDR2 from the germline V gene are SGHRS and YFSETQ. The CDR3 runs to 15 residues. CDR3: CASSLAVSGANVLTF. The CDR3 DNA sequence: TGCGCCAGCAGCTTAGCCGTCTCTGGGGCCAACGTCCTGACTTTC.

V is TRBV27 and J is TRBJ2-6; D might be TRBD1 (6 bases). V was shortened by 6 bases and J by 0 bases, with 21 bases between the two germline ends. The CDR3 loop spans 19 amino acids. Germline V lookup: CDR1 MNHEY, CDR2 SMNVEV (reference sequence). As DNA, the CDR3 is TGTGCCAGCAGACCAGGGGACCTGTACGGCTACTCTGGGGCCAACGTCCTGACTTTC. Translated: CASRPGDLYGYSGANVLTF.

The V gene is TRBV30, the J gene TRBJ2-1; 14 bases line up with TRBD2. V trimming: 3 bases; J trimming: 4 bases; junction bases outside the gene matches: 11. The length of the CDR3 is 18 residues. CDR1 is GTSNPN, CDR2 SVGIG, per germline (reference sequence). The CDR3 nucleotides read TGTGCCTGGAGCGCCGGGACTAGCGGGAGCTTTTGGTACAATGAGCAGTTCTTC. Amino acid sequence: CAWSAGTSGSFWYNEQFF.

The chain combines TRBV5-1 with TRBJ2-1; TRBD1 might be the D (5 bases). The CDR3 runs 15 residues. Germline V gene data show CDR1 as SGHRS and CDR2 as YFSETQ. V lost 7 bases, J lost 0 bases, and 14 bases lay in between. CDR3 sequence reads: CASHQEGASYNEQFF. As DNA, the CDR3 is TGCGCCAGCCACCAGGAAGGGGCCTCCTACAATGAGCAGTTCTTC.

This sequence joins TRBV5-4 and TRBJ2-7, with TRBD2 matching over 11 bases. The CDR3 has 14 residues. The germline CDR1 and CDR2 sequences are SGHNT and YYREEE (reference sequence). V shed 3 bases and J 6 bases; nucleotides not matched to a gene: 5. CDR3 in DNA: TGTGCCAGCAGCTCGATTAGCGGGAGGGGCGAGCAGTACTTC. Protein sequence: CASSSISGRGEQYF.

The chain uses TRBV29-1 and TRBJ1-5; unclear D gene. The V gene's germline CDR1 is SQVTM and CDR2 ANQGSEA. The CDR3 is made up of 13 amino acids. Trimming removed 6 bases at V and 4 bases at J, with 13 bases between. CDR3 amino acids: CSVIQSQNQPQHF. CDR3 DNA sequence: TGCAGCGTCATACAGAGTCAGAATCAGCCCCAGCATTTT.

The rearrangement joins TRBV27 to TRBJ2-7; 11 positions match TRBD2. V lost 10 bases to trimming and J lost 5 bases; unmatched junction nucleotides: 7. In germline, CDR1 is MNHEY, CDR2 SMNVEV (reference sequence). The CDR3 covers 13 residues. CDR3 in amino acids: CATTSGSIHEQYF. DNA of the CDR3: TGTGCCACCACTAGCGGGAGTATCCACGAGCAGTACTTC.

The genes are TRBV6-1 and TRBJ1-1; D is unresolved. The V gene's germline CDR1 is MNHNS and CDR2 SASEGT. CDR3 length equals 13 residues. V dropped 5 bases and J dropped 4 bases, with 11 bases sitting between them. The CDR3 here is CASSYQATTEAFF. CDR3 DNA: TGTGCCAGCAGTTATCAGGCTACCACTGAAGCTTTCTTT.

This chain links TRBV10-3 with TRBJ2-2, with D uncertain. V lost 4 bases, J lost 5 bases, and 8 bases lay in between. Looked up from germline, CDR1 is ENHRY and CDR2 is SYGVKD. This CDR3 has 13 residues. The CDR3 nucleotides are TGTGCCATCAGTGCCTCGGTTACCGGGGAGCTGTTTTTT. As protein: CAISASVTGELFF.

V is TRBV5-8 and J is TRBJ1-3; D not certain. CDR3 size: 15 residues. The V and J ends lost 1 base and 0 bases respectively, with 8 bases between them. CDR1 and CDR2 from the germline V gene are SGHTS and YDEGEE. In DNA, the CDR3 is TGTGCCAGCAGCTTGCACGGGGACTCTGGAAACACCATATATTTT. This translates into CASSLHGDSGNTIYF.

This chain joins TRBV2 and TRBJ2-7, with unresolved D. Trimming stripped 7 bases from V and 2 bases from J, with 12 bases between. CDR3 length: 13 amino acids. Germline CDR1 and CDR2: SNHLY and FYNNEI. In DNA form, the CDR3 reads TGTGCCAGCACCCCCCTCTTAACCTACGAGCAGTACTTC. This encodes CASTPLLTYEQYF. Drawing the rest from reference TRBV2 and TRBJ2-7, the complete variable domain is EPEVTQTPSHQVTQMGQEVILRCVPISNHLYFYWYRQILGQKVEFLVSFYNNEISEKSEIFDDQFSVERPDGSNFTLKIRSTKLEDSAMYFCASTPLLTYEQYFGPGTRLTVT.

J is TRBJ2-1 and V is TRBV7-2, with D maybe TRBD2 (6 bases). V lost 4 bases and J 5 bases, leaving 12 bases between the germline ends. The CDR3 loop spans 14 amino acids. Germline lookup yields CDR1 SGHTA and CDR2 FQGNSA. CDR3 nucleotide sequence: TGTGCCAGCAGCTGGAGGGGTTCACACAATGAGCAGTTCTTC. This translates into CASSWRGSHNEQFF.

The chain combines TRBV6-5 with TRBJ2-7; D is possibly TRBD1 (5 bases). The germline V gene has CDR1 MNHEY and CDR2 SVGAGI. CDR3 length: 13 amino acids. The germline V and J ends were trimmed by 5 bases and 3 bases, with 11 bases remaining between them. CDR3 sequence: CASSRQLIYEQYF. CDR3 bases: TGTGCCAGCAGTCGACAGTTAATCTACGAGCAGTACTTC.